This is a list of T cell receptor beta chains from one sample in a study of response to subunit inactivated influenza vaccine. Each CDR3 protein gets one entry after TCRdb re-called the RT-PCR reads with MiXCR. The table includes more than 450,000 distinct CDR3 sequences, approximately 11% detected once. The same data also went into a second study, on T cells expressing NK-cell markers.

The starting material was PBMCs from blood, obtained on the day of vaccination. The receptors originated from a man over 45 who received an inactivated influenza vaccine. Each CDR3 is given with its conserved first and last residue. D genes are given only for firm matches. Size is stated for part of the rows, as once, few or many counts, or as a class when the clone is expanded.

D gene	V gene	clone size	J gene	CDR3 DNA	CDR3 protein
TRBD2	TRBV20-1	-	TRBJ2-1	TGCAGTGCTACCCTAGCGGGGGGGCGGGAGCAGTTCTTC	CSATLAGGREQFF
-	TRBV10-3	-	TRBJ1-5	TGTGCCATCAGTGGGAATAGCAATCAGCCCCAGCATTTT	CAISGNSNQPQHF
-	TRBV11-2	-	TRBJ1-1	TGTGCCAGCAGCCCCGGTCCGAGAAGGACTGAAGCTTTCTTT	CASSPGPRRTEAFF
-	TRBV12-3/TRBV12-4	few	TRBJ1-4	TGTGCCAGCAGTTCCGGGTCCGATTCCAATGAAAAACTGTTTTTT	CASSSGSDSNEKLFF
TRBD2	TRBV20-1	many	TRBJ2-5	TGCAGTGCTATCAGCGGGGTGGAGACCCAGTACTTC	CSAISGVETQYF
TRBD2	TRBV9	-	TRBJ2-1	TGTGCCAGCAGCGTTGCGGGACTAGCGGTCGCCTACAATGAGCAGTTCTTC	CASSVAGLAVAYNEQFF
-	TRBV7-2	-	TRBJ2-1	TGTGCCAGCAGCTTAGAGCTAGCGCAAGCGCAGTTCTTC	CASSLELAQAQFF
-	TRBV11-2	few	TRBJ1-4	TGTGCCAGCAGCTTAGAGATTCACAGATCAGGTGAAAAACTGTTTTTT	CASSLEIHRSGEKLFF
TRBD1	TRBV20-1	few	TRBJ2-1	TGCAGTGCTAGGGAGGGGACAGGGGCCAATGAGCAGTTCTTC	CSAREGTGANEQFF
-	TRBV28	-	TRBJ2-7	TGTGCCAGCAGTTCTCCGATGGGGGAGCAGTACTTC	CASSSPMGEQYF
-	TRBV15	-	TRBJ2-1	TGTGCCACCTTACTAGCCCCCTACAATGAGCAGTTCTTC	CATLLAPYNEQFF
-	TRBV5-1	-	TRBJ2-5	TGCGCCAGCAGCTTGGTCGATAGGTACCAAGAGACCCAGTACTTC	CASSLVDRYQETQYF
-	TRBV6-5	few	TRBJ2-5	TGTGCCAGCAGTTACTTAAAGACTCACCAAGAGACCCAGTACTTC	CASSYLKTHQETQYF
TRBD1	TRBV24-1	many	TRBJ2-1	TGTGCCACCAGAGACAGGGGGTATAATGAGCAGTTCTTC	CATRDRGYNEQFF
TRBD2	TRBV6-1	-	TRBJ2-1	TGTGCCAGCATCAAAAGGGGGACTAGCGGGAGGGCGTTCCATGAGCAGTTCTTC	CASIKRGTSGRAFHEQFF
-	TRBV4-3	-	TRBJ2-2	TGCGCCAGCAGCCAAGATTACGACGGGCAGGGGAACACCGGGGAGCTGTTTTTT	CASSQDYDGQGNTGELFF
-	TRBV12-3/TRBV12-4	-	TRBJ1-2	TGTGCCAGCAGTTTGAGTTCGGGGCCCTATGGCTACACCTTC	CASSLSSGPYGYTF
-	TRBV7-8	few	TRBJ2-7	TGTGCCAGCAGCTTAGTGGGGGCGGGTTCCTACGAGCAGTACTTC	CASSLVGAGSYEQYF
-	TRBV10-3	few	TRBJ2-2	TGTGCCATCAGAGCGGTAGGGGGACGTGGCACCGGGGAGCTGTTTTTT	CAIRAVGGRGTGELFF
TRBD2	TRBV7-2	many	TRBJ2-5	TGTGCCAGCACCCTACTAGCGGGACAACAAGAGACCCAGTACTTC	CASTLLAGQQETQYF
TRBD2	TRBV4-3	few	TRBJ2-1	TGCGCCAGCAGCCAAGTACGGGCTAGCGGGAGTTACTCCTACAATGAGCAGTTCTTC	CASSQVRASGSYSYNEQFF
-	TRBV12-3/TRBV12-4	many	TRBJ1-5	TGTGCCAGCAGTCCCCGCGGCGACGGGCCCCAGCATTTT	CASSPRGDGPQHF
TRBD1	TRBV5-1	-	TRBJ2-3	TGCGCCAGCAGCTCGGGACAGGCCGAAGATACGCAGTATTTT	CASSSGQAEDTQYF
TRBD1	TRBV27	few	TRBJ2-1	TGTGCCAGCAGGAATGGACAGGGTATCTACAATGAGCAGTTCTTC	CASRNGQGIYNEQFF
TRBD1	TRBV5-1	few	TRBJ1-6	TGCGCCAGCAGTGGGACAGGGGGCGAATATTCACCCCTCCACTTT	CASSGTGGEYSPLHF
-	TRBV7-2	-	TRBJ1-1	TGTGCCAGCAGCTTAAGGGGGGGAAGGGACACTGAAGCTTTCTTT	CASSLRGGRDTEAFF
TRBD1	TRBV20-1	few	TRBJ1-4	TGCAGTGCTGCACAGGGGAATGAAAAACTGTTTTTT	CSAAQGNEKLFF
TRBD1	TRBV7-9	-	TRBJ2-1	TGTGCCAGCAGCTTAGGGACAGGGTACAGGAGTGAGCAGTTCTTC	CASSLGTGYRSEQFF
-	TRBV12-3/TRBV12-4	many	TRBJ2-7	TGTGCCAGCAGTCGGGCCCCTTACGAGCAGTACTTC	CASSRAPYEQYF
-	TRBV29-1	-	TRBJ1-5	TGCAGCGTTGCAGGGGTTGGAGGACAGCCCCAGCATTTT	CSVAGVGGQPQHF
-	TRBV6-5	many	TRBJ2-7	TGTGCCAGCAGTTACGGCGGGACAACCTACGAGCAGTACTTC	CASSYGGTTYEQYF
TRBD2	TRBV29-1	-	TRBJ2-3	TGCAGCGTTGAGGGACTTCCACCCGGACTAGCCCCAGATACGCAGTATTTT	CSVEGLPPGLAPDTQYF
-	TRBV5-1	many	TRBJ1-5	TGCGCCAGCAGCGCTCAGGGTGGAGGTGATCAGCCCCAGCATTTT	CASSAQGGGDQPQHF
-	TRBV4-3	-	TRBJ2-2	TGCGCCAGCAGCCAAGCATACGGTCTAGCGACGAACACCGGGGAGCTGTTTTTT	CASSQAYGLATNTGELFF
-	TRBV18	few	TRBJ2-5	TGTGCCAGCTGTGGGGAAGAGACCCAGTACTTC	CASCGEETQYF
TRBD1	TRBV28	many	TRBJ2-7	TGTGCCAGCAGTTTTATGGACAGGGATAAGGGTCTCGCTTCCTACGAGCAGTACTTC	CASSFMDRDKGLASYEQYF
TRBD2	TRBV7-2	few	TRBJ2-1	TGTGCCAGCAGCTTAGATTCGAGCGGGGGGAGGAATGAGCAGTTCTTC	CASSLDSSGGRNEQFF
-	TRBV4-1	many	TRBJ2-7	TGCGCCAGCAGCCAAGATCACAAGGGTGGCGAGCAGTACTTC	CASSQDHKGGEQYF
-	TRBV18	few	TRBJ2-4	TGTGCCAGCTCACCTTCGGTAGCAGGGGATAACATTCAGTACTTC	CASSPSVAGDNIQYF
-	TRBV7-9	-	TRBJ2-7	TGTGCCAGCAGCCCACCGGGCGGAGATACCTACGAGCAGTACTTC	CASSPPGGDTYEQYF
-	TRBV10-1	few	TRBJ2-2	TGCGCCAGCAGTGAGTCGAGTACTAGTAACACCGGGGAGCTGTTTTTT	CASSESSTSNTGELFF
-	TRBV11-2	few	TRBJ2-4	TGTGCCAGCAGCCCCCTAGGGCTAGCTCAAGCCAAAAACATTCAGTACTTC	CASSPLGLAQAKNIQYF
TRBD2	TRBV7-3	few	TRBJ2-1	TGTGCCAGCAGCCCGGGACTAGTATACAATGAGCAGTTCTTC	CASSPGLVYNEQFF
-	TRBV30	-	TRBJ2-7	TGTGCCTGGAGACCCAGGGGTGCTCGATTCGAGGGCGCCCACTACGAGCAGTACTTC	CAWRPRGARFEGAHYEQYF